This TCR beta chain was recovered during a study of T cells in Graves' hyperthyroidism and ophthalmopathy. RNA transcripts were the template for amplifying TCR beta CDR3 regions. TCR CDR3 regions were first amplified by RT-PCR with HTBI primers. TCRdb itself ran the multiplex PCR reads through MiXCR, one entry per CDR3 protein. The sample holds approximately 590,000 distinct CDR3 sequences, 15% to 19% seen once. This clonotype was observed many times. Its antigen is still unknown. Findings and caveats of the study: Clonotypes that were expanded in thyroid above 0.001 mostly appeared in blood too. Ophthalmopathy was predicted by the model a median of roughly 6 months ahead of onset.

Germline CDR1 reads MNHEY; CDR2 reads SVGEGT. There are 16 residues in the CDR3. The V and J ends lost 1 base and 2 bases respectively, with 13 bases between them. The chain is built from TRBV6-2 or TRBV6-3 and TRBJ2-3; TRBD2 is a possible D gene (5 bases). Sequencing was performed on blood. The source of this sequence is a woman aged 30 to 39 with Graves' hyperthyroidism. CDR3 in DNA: TGTGCCAGCAGTTACTTACCTGGGGAGTTCACAGATACGCAGTATTTT. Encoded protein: CASSYLPGEFTDTQYF.